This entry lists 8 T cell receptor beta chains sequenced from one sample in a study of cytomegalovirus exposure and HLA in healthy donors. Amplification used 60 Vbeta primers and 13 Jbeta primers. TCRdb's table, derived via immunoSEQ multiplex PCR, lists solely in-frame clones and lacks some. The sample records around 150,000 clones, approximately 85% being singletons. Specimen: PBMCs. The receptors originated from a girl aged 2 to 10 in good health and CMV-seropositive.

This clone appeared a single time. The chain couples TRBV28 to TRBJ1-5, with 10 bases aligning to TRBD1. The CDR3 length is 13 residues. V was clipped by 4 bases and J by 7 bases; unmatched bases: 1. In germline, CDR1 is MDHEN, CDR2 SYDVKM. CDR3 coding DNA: TGTGCCAGCAGTTGGGACAGGGGACAGCCCCAGCATTTT. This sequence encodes CASSWDRGQPQHF. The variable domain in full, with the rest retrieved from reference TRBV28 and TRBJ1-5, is DVKVTQSSRYLVKRTGEKVFLECVQDMDHENMFWYRQDPGLGLRLIYFSYDVKMKEKGDIPEGYSVSREKKERFSLILESASTNQTSMYLCASSWDRGQPQHFGDGTRLSIL.

The CDR3 sequence: CASSLAVTYNEQFF. The CDR3 DNA sequence: TGTGCCAGCAGCTTAGCGGTAACATACAATGAGCAGTTCTTC. This chain links TRBV7-8 with TRBJ2-1, with D uncertain. V was pared by 0 bases and J by 4 bases, with 7 bases between. This CDR3 spans 14 amino acids. The germline V gene has CDR1 SGHVS and CDR2 FQNEAQ.

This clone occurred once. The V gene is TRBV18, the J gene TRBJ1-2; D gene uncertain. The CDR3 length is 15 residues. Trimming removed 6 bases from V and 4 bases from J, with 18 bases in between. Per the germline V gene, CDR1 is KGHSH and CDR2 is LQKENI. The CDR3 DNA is TGTGCCAGCTCCAGACAACCGACGGTTTCCTATGGCTACACCTTC. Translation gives CASSRQPTVSYGYTF.

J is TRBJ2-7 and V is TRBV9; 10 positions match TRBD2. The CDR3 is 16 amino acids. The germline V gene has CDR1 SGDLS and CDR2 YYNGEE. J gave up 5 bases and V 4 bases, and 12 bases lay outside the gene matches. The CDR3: CASSRGRSGRAHEQYF. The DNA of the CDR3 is TGTGCCAGCAGCCGGGGGAGGAGCGGGAGGGCCCACGAGCAGTACTTC.

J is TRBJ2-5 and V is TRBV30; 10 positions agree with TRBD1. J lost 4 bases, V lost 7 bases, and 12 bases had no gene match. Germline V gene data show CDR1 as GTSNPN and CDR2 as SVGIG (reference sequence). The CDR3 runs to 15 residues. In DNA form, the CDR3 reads TGTGCCTCCGACAGGGGGCGATGGGTTTCAGAGACCCAGTACTTC. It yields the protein CASDRGRWVSETQYF.

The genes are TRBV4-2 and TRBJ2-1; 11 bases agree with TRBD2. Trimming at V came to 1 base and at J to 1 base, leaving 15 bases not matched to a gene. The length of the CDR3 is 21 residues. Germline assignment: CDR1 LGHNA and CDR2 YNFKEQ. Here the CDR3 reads CASSQVGRLAGPLASYNEQFF. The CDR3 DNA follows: TGTGCCAGCAGCCAAGTGGGGCGACTAGCGGGGCCCCTTGCGTCCTACAATGAGCAGTTCTTC.

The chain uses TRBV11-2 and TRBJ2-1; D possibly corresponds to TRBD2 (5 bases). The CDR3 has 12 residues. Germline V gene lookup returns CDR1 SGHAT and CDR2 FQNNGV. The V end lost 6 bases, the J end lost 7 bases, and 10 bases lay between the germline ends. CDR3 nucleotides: TGTGCCAGCAGTAGTACTAGGAATGAGCAGTTCTTC. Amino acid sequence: CASSSTRNEQFF.

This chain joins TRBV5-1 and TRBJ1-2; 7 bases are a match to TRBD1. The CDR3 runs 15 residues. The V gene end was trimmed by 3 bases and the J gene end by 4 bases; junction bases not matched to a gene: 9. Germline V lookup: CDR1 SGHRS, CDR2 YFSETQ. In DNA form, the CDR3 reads TGCGCCAGCAGCTCTACAGGGGCCCGAGGCTATGGCTACACCTTC. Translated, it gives CASSSTGARGYGYTF.